This TCR beta chain was observed in a study of OX40 agonist ivuxolimab in advanced cancers. Background on the study: At 65% to 85% male, the cohort had a mean age of about 60 years, ranging from 23 to 79.

Study results and caveats: Partial responders receiving 0.1-3.0 mg/kg showed among the lowest clonal expansion.

To note about this clone: Its antigen is undetermined.

J lost 7 bases, V lost 6 bases, and 8 bases had no gene match. CDR3 length equals 13 residues. Germline V CDR1 and CDR2: MGHRA, YSYEKL. Using immunoSEQ multiplex PCR, the repertoire was profiled, and TCRdb retains in-frame clones only, with some absent. The data show tens of thousands of clones, with 88% seen just once and less than 20% held by the top ten. The J gene is TRBJ1-1, the V gene TRBV4-1, with 7 bases identical to TRBD1. The sequencing used CD4+ or CD8+ T cells sorted from blood, collected in a trial of the OX40 agonist ivuxolimab. The origin of this receptor is an adult with an advanced solid tumor such as melanoma, head and neck, liver or kidney cancer. This CDR3 reads CASRGTGEGEAFF. CDR3 coding DNA: TGCGCCAGCAGGGGCACAGGGGAGGGTGAAGCTTTCTTT.